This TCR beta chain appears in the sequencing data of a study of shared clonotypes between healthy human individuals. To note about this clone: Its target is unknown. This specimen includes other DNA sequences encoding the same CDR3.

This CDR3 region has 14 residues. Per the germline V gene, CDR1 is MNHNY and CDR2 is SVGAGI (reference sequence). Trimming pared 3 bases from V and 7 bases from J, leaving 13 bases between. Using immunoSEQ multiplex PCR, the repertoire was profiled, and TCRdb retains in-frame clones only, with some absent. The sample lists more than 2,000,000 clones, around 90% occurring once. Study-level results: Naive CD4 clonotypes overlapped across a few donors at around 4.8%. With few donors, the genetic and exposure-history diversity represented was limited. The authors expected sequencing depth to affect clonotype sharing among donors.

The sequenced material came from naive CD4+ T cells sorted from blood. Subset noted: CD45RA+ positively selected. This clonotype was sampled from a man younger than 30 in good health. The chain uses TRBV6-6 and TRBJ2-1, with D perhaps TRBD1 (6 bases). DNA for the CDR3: TGTGCCAGCAGTTATTCGGGCAGGGGAAATGAGCAGTTCTTC. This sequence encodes CASSYSGRGNEQFF.